This is a list of T cell receptor beta chains from one sample in a study of blood T cell repertoires in COVID-19. Sequenced by immunoSEQ multiplex PCR; TCRdb stores in-frame clones only, minus some. The sample records 150,000 to 200,000 clones, about 81% being singletons. The material sequenced was peripheral blood. The source of these receptors is a man aged 55 to 69 with active or convalescent COVID-19. The CDR3 runs from the conserved cysteine through the conserved F or W. Fields, in order: V gene, clone size, D gene, J gene, CDR3 protein, CDR3 DNA. D genes are given only for firm matches. Some rows have no size entry. The others give once, few or many, or a class for an expanded clone.

TRBV5-6	-	-	TRBJ2-5	CASSLVGGRVQETQYF	TGTGCCAGCAGCTTGGTTGGAGGGCGGGTGCAAGAGACCCAGTACTTC
TRBV6-5	-	TRBD2	TRBJ2-3	CASSRLAKSTDTQYF	TGTGCCAGCAGTCGACTAGCGAAAAGCACAGATACGCAGTATTTT
TRBV9	-	TRBD1	TRBJ1-1	CASSAGGQGSAFF	TGTGCCAGCAGCGCGGGGGGACAGGGTTCAGCTTTCTTT
TRBV5-4	-	TRBD1	TRBJ2-7	CASSLAGAGGYEQYF	TGTGCCAGCAGCTTGGCCGGGGCAGGGGGCTACGAGCAGTACTTC
TRBV5-6	few	-	TRBJ1-2	CASSSRNPLNRITYGYTF	TGTGCCAGCAGCTCCAGGAACCCGTTAAACAGGATCACCTATGGCTACACCTTC
TRBV7-2	-	-	TRBJ2-1	CASSLKASSYNEQFF	TGTGCCAGCAGCTTAAAGGCTAGCAGCTACAATGAGCAGTTCTTC
TRBV3-1/TRBV3-2	-	TRBD2	TRBJ2-2	CASSQELRLAGVVGELFF	TGTGCCAGCAGCCAAGAATTAAGACTAGCGGGAGTGGTCGGGGAGCTGTTTTTT
TRBV6-5	-	TRBD1	TRBJ1-2	CASSYSLRQGGGYTF	TGTGCCAGCAGTTACTCGCTGCGACAGGGGGGAGGCTACACCTTC
TRBV5-8	once	TRBD1	TRBJ2-1	CASSSASHGTGKNEQFF	TGTGCCAGCAGCTCTGCCAGCCACGGGACAGGGAAGAATGAGCAGTTCTTC
TRBV7-7	few	-	TRBJ2-7	CASSLDQGREQYF	TGTGCTAGCAGCTTAGATCAGGGGCGCGAGCAGTACTTC
TRBV14	-	TRBD2	TRBJ2-1	CASSQDRSGRALNEQFF	TGTGCCAGCAGCCAAGATCGGAGCGGGAGGGCCTTGAATGAGCAGTTCTTC
TRBV2	-	TRBD1	TRBJ1-3	CASSELRTGGNTIYF	TGTGCCAGCAGTGAACTTAGGACAGGAGGAAACACCATATATTTT
TRBV24-1	-	TRBD1	TRBJ2-3	CATSTVDRGLADTQYF	TGTGCCACTAGTACCGTGGACAGGGGGCTTGCAGATACGCAGTATTTT
TRBV21-1	-	-	TRBJ1-5	CASSWDRGYYSNQPQHF	TGTGCCAGCAGCTGGGACAGGGGATACTATAGCAATCAGCCCCAGCATTTT
TRBV19	-	TRBD1	TRBJ1-5	CASSITRSGTGNQPQHF	TGTGCCAGTAGTATCACTCGCTCCGGGACAGGCAATCAGCCCCAGCATTTT
TRBV19	-	-	TRBJ1-1	CASSKQTSYPFF	TGTGCCAGTAGTAAACAGACGTCTTACCCTTTCTTT
TRBV6-5	-	-	TRBJ2-7	CASSQDHYEQYF	TGTGCCAGCAGCCAGGATCACTACGAGCAGTACTTC
TRBV5-1	-	TRBD1	TRBJ1-3	CASSTGTGYSGNTIYF	TGCGCCAGCAGCACCGGGACAGGGTACTCTGGAAACACCATATATTTT
TRBV5-4	-	TRBD2	TRBJ2-1	CASSRTSGGALGEQFF	TGTGCCAGCAGCCGTACTAGCGGGGGGGCCCTCGGTGAGCAGTTCTTC
TRBV5-1	-	TRBD2	TRBJ2-7	CASSLAGGDYEQYF	TGCGCCAGCAGCTTGGCCGGGGGGGACTACGAGCAGTACTTC
TRBV14	once	TRBD1	TRBJ1-3	CASSQDLGQGYSGNTIYF	TGTGCCAGCAGCCAAGATTTAGGACAGGGCTACTCTGGAAACACCATATATTTT
TRBV18	-	TRBD1	TRBJ2-7	CASSPDRDYEQYF	TGTGCCAGCTCACCTGACAGGGATTACGAGCAGTACTTC
TRBV6-4	-	TRBD1	TRBJ2-1	CASSDSTGTGVREQFF	TGTGCCAGCAGTGACTCGACAGGGACAGGGGTTCGGGAGCAGTTCTTC
TRBV2	-	-	TRBJ1-5	CASSISGNQPQHF	TGTGCCAGCAGTATTTCGGGCAATCAGCCCCAGCATTTT
TRBV18	-	TRBD1	TRBJ2-7	CASSATGEGGYEQYF	TGTGCCAGCTCAGCCACAGGGGAAGGTGGGTACGAGCAGTACTTC
TRBV7-2	-	TRBD2	TRBJ2-1	CASIPGTSGRRSYNEQFF	TGTGCCAGCATCCCCGGGACTAGCGGGAGGCGCTCCTACAATGAGCAGTTCTTC
TRBV3-1/TRBV3-2	-	-	TRBJ2-5	CASSAGGPKETQYF	TGTGCCAGCAGCGCTGGTGGGCCTAAAGAGACCCAGTACTTC
TRBV5-6	-	TRBD2	TRBJ2-3	CASSLAAGERTRSTDTQYF	TGTGCCAGCAGCTTGGCCGCGGGGGAGCGTACCCGTAGCACAGATACGCAGTATTTT
TRBV21-1	-	-	TRBJ2-1	CASSKVPGGNEQFF	TGTGCCAGCAGCAAAGTTCCAGGGGGCAATGAGCAGTTCTTC